The 9 T cell receptor beta chains reported below all come from one sample, sequenced in a study of T cell responses to AZD1222 COVID-19 vaccine. Method: immunoSEQ multiplex PCR; TCRdb's copy keeps in-frame clones and lacks some. Here the sample spans over 45,000 clones, approximately 85% being singletons. Here the sequenced sample was peripheral blood, taken on day 0 of MenACWY control vaccination. The source of these receptors is an adult in good health.

V gene TRBV7-9 combines with J gene TRBJ2-5; D possibly corresponds to TRBD2 (6 bases). Trimming left V 4 bases short and J 4 bases short, with 16 bases between. The length of the CDR3 is 15 residues. Looked up from germline, CDR1 is SEHNR and CDR2 is FQNEAQ (reference sequence). The CDR3 region is CASSSQPGSSETQYF. The DNA of the CDR3 is TGTGCCAGCAGCTCCCAACCCGGGAGTTCAGAGACCCAGTACTTC. The entire variable domain, with the rest obtained from reference TRBV7-9 and TRBJ2-5, is as follows: DTGVSQNPRHKITKRGQNVTFRCDPISEHNRLYWYRQTLGQGPEFLTYFQNEAQLEKSRLLSDRFSAERPKGSFSTLEIQRTEQGDSAMYLCASSSQPGSSETQYFGPGTRLLVL.

CDR3 coding DNA: TGTGCCAGCAGCCTAAACCGGAACACTGAAGCTTTCTTT. This translates into CASSLNRNTEAFF. The V gene is TRBV13, the J gene TRBJ1-1; D is unresolved. The CDR3 is 13 residues long. V was shortened by 5 bases and J by 1 base, with 8 bases between the two germline ends. Germline V gene lookup returns CDR1 PRHDT and CDR2 FYEKMQ (reference sequence).

The chain combines TRBV9 with TRBJ2-7; no clear D gene. In germline, CDR1 is SGDLS, CDR2 YYNGEE. V lost 0 bases, J lost 0 bases, and 10 bases lay in between. The CDR3 is made up of 15 amino acids. As DNA, the CDR3 is TGTGCCAGCAGCGTAGTCGCGGACGGCTCCTACGAGCAGTACTTC. As protein: CASSVVADGSYEQYF.

The CDR3 DNA reads as TGTGCCAGCACCCTTGGAGAGGCGAGAAACTATGGCTACACCTTC. Translation: CASTLGEARNYGYTF. The rearrangement joins TRBV3-1 (or the pseudogene TRBV3-2) to TRBJ1-2; no firm D call. CDR3 length: 15 residues. The germline V gene encodes CDR1 LGHDT and CDR2 YNNKEL (reference sequence). Trimming took off 7 bases at V and 2 bases at J, with 17 bases between the two ends.

This rearrangement joins TRBV6-6 to TRBJ2-2; D is undetermined. The CDR3 covers 15 residues. Deletions cut 2 bases from V and 2 bases from J, with 9 bases between. Germline CDR1 and CDR2: MNHNY and SVGAGI (reference sequence). The CDR3 DNA reads TGTGCCAGCAGTTACATGACGGATAACACCGGGGAGCTGTTTTTT. Translating gives CASSYMTDNTGELFF.

The rearrangement links TRBV4-3 to TRBJ1-4, with no clear D. Trimming took off 2 bases at V and 0 bases at J, with 4 bases between the two ends. Germline V gene data show CDR1 as LGHNA and CDR2 as YSLEER. The CDR3 length is 14 residues. CDR3: CASSQSATNEKLFF. Written as DNA, the CDR3 is TGCGCCAGCAGCCAATCAGCAACTAATGAAAAACTGTTTTTT.

The genes are TRBV11-3 and TRBJ2-1; TRBD1 matches 11 bases. The CDR3 has 15 residues. Trimming cost V 5 bases and J 9 bases; bases outside gene matches: 9. CDR1 SGHNT and CDR2 YENEEA come from the germline V gene. The CDR3 reads CASSRTGQGGGEQFF. The CDR3 nucleotides read TGTGCCAGCAGCCGAACGGGACAGGGGGGTGGTGAGCAGTTCTTC.

This chain joins TRBV24-1 and TRBJ2-6; 7 bases agree with TRBD2. The CDR3 is 15 residues long. Looked up from germline, CDR1 is KGHDR and CDR2 is SFDVKD. V dropped 10 bases and J dropped 2; count of bases not matched to a gene: 7. The CDR3 is CATSRAGAGANVLTF. CDR3 DNA sequence: TGTGCCACTTCACGGGCGGGAGCTGGGGCCAACGTCCTGACTTTC.

The rearrangement links TRBV9 to TRBJ2-3; D gene unclear. CDR3 length equals 12 residues. Trimming took 1 base from V and 4 from J, leaving 4 bases between them. Germline loops: CDR1 SGDLS, CDR2 YYNGEE. The CDR3 loop is CASSVSPDTQYF. The CDR3 coding sequence is TGTGCCAGCAGCGTAAGTCCAGATACGCAGTATTTT.